The 13 T cell receptor beta chains listed next were all sequenced from one sample in a study of OX40 agonist ivuxolimab in advanced cancers. The protocol was immunoSEQ multiplex PCR, while the TCRdb copy is restricted to in-frame clones and leaves out a portion. The sample comprises under 55,000 clones, around four fifths of which are singletons, and about 15% rests with the top ten. The sequencing used CD4+ or CD8+ T cells sorted from blood, collected in a trial of the OX40 agonist ivuxolimab. These receptors were taken from an adult with an advanced solid tumor such as melanoma, head and neck, liver or kidney cancer.

The gene calls are TRBV7-8 and TRBJ2-7; tentative D call: TRBD2 (6 bases). With 0 bases removed from V and 2 bases from J, the gap between germline ends came to 11 bases. This CDR3 has 15 amino acids. The V gene's germline CDR1 is SGHVS and CDR2 FQNEAQ. Here the CDR3 DNA reads TGTGCCAGCAGCTTAGCGGCTAGCGCTGCCTACGAGCAGTACTTC. Translated: CASSLAASAAYEQYF. Together with reference TRBV7-8 and TRBJ2-7, the CDR3 gives the full variable domain: GAGVSQSPRYKVAKRGQDVALRCDPISGHVSLFWYQQALGQGPEFLTYFQNEAQLDKSGLPSDRFFAERPEGSVSTLKIQRTQQEDSAVYLCASSLAASAAYEQYFGPGTRLTVT.

The chain uses TRBV29-1 and TRBJ1-2, with D unclear. Trimming stripped 1 base from V and 4 bases from J, with 13 bases between. Germline V lookup: CDR1 SQVTM, CDR2 ANQGSEA. CDR3 size: 14 residues. In DNA, the CDR3 is TGCAGCGTTGAAGGGGCGGGGTTAGGCTATGGCTACACCTTC. The encoded protein is CSVEGAGLGYGYTF.

The chain combines TRBV7-9 with TRBJ2-1; D is unclear. This CDR3 is built from 13 residues. The V gene lost 4 bases and the J gene lost 8 bases, with 12 bases spanning the gap. CDR1 SEHNR and CDR2 FQNEAQ come from the germline V gene (reference sequence). The CDR3 region has the DNA TGTGCCAGCAGCTCCCTGAGGCTCGATGAGCAGTTCTTC. Translated: CASSSLRLDEQFF.

V is TRBV9 and J is TRBJ2-7, with 10 bases fitting TRBD1. This CDR3 contains 14 residues. Per the germline V gene, CDR1 is SGDLS and CDR2 is YYNGEE. Trimming cost V 4 bases and J 5 bases; bases outside gene matches: 6. CDR3 loop: CASSRTGTGDEQYF. The CDR3 nucleotides are TGTGCCAGCAGCCGAACCGGGACAGGGGACGAGCAGTACTTC.

The chain has TRBV19 and TRBJ2-1, with TRBD2 identical over 11 bases. V dropped 2 bases and J dropped 9; count of bases not matched to a gene: 15. The CDR3 totals 18 residues. The germline CDR1 and CDR2 sequences are LNHDA and SQIVND (reference sequence). The chain's CDR3 is CASSIFSGGAGAAAEQFF. The CDR3 DNA follows: TGTGCCAGTAGTATATTTAGCGGGGGGGCCGGGGCCGCCGCTGAGCAGTTCTTC. Complete variable domain (other parts from reference TRBV19 and TRBJ2-1): DGGITQSPKYLFRKEGQNVTLSCEQNLNHDAMYWYRQDPGQGLRLIYYSQIVNDFQKGDIAEGYSVSREKKESFPLTVTSAQKNPTAFYLCASSIFSGGAGAAAEQFFGPGTRLTVL.

This clone was seen a single time. The CDR3 DNA sequence: TGTGCCAGCAGCCCACGTGCCGAGACCCAGTACTTC. Amino acid sequence: CASSPRAETQYF. The chain recombines TRBV7-9 with TRBJ2-5; D gene unclear. Germline V gene lookup returns CDR1 SEHNR and CDR2 FQNEAQ (reference sequence). The V end was cut by 5 bases, the J end by 5 bases, with 9 bases between. CDR3 length: 12 residues.

This clone is labeled as medium-sized. The rearrangement uses TRBV5-4 and TRBJ2-7; 7 nucleotides align to TRBD2. The CDR3 extends over 16 amino acids. J gave up 0 bases and V 3 bases, and 9 bases lay outside the gene matches. Per germline, CDR1 SGHNT and CDR2 YYREEE (reference sequence). CDR3 DNA: TGTGCCAGCAGCTGGGAGGGACGTTGGAGCTCCTACGAGCAGTACTTC. It translates to CASSWEGRWSSYEQYF.

The chain joins TRBV7-2 to TRBJ2-7, with D possibly TRBD1 on 6 matching bases. V was clipped by 4 bases and J by 0 bases, with 10 bases between them. This CDR3 is built from 14 residues. CDR1 and CDR2 (germline): SGHTA, FQGNSA. This CDR3 reads CASSSDSSSYEQYF. The CDR3 region has the DNA TGTGCCAGCAGCTCGGACAGTAGCTCCTACGAGCAGTACTTC.

This sequence joins TRBV6-6 and TRBJ1-2, with D maybe TRBD1 (5 bases). Germline CDR1 MNHNY, CDR2 SVGAGI (reference sequence). The length of the CDR3 is 14 residues. V dropped 8 bases and J dropped 0 bases, with 13 bases sitting between them. The CDR3: CASAGQSANYGYTF. CDR3 sequence (DNA): TGTGCCAGCGCAGGGCAGTCAGCTAACTATGGCTACACCTTC.

V is TRBV4-2 and J is TRBJ2-1; D unclear. Germline values: CDR1 LGHNA, CDR2 YNFKEQ. The CDR3 covers 17 residues. V lost 1 base, J lost 9 bases, and 22 bases lay in between. CDR3 nucleotides: TGTGCCAGCAGCCAAGCCTACGCCCAGTCTAGGGCGGTTGAGCAGTTCTTC. This encodes CASSQAYAQSRAVEQFF.

CDR3 nucleotide sequence: TGTGCCAGCAGCTTGACAGGGAGCACTGAAGCTTTCTTT. Amino acid sequence: CASSLTGSTEAFF. The rearrangement uses TRBV13 and TRBJ1-1; 7 bases match TRBD1. J was trimmed by 4 bases and V by 3 bases; bases with no gene match: 2. Germline V lookup: CDR1 PRHDT, CDR2 FYEKMQ (reference sequence). The CDR3 loop spans 13 amino acids.

The count of this clone is one. The chain recombines TRBV11-2 with TRBJ2-1; 8 bases agree with TRBD2. CDR1 and CDR2 (germline): SGHAT, FQNNGV. This CDR3 spans 16 amino acids. J was trimmed by 7 bases and V by 1 base; bases with no gene match: 9. The chain's CDR3 is CASSLGSGSRENEQFF. The CDR3 nucleotides read TGTGCCAGCAGCTTAGGCAGCGGGAGTAGGGAGAATGAGCAGTTCTTC.

The chain employs TRBV11-3 and TRBJ1-1; the match to TRBD1 covers 9 bases. Germline V gives CDR1 SGHNT, CDR2 YENEEA. J lost 0 bases, V lost 5 bases, and 7 bases had no gene match. The CDR3 spans 16 residues. CDR3 loop: CASSPRTGAMNTEAFF. The CDR3 nucleotides are TGTGCCAGCAGCCCCCGGACAGGGGCCATGAACACTGAAGCTTTCTTT. The variable domain in full, with the rest retrieved from reference TRBV11-3 and TRBJ1-1, is EAGVVQSPRYKIIEKKQPVAFWCNPISGHNTLYWYLQNLGQGPELLIRYENEEAVDDSQLPKDRFSAERLKGVDSTLKIQPAELGDSAVYLCASSPRTGAMNTEAFFGQGTRLTVV.